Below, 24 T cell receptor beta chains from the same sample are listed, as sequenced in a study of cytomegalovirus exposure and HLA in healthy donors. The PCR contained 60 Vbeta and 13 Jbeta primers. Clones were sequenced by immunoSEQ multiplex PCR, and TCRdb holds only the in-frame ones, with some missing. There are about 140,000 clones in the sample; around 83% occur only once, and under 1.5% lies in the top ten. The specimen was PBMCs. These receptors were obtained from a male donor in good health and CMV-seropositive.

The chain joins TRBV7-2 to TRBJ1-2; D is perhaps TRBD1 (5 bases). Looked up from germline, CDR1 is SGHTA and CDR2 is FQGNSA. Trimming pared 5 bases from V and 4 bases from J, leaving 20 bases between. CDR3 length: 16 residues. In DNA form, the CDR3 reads TGTGCCAGCAGCGCGGGGGTTTACGGAATGACCTATGGCTACACCTTC. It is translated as CASSAGVYGMTYGYTF. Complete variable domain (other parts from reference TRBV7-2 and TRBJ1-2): GAGVSQSPSNKVTEKGKDVELRCDPISGHTALYWYRQSLGQGLEFLIYFQGNSAPDKSGLPSDRFSAERTGGSVSTLTIQRTQQEDSAVYLCASSAGVYGMTYGYTFGSGTRLTVV.

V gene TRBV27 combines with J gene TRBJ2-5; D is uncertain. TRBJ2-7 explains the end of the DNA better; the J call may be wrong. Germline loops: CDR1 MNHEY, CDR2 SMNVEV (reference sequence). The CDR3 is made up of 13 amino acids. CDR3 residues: CASSLSITYEQYF. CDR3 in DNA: TGTGCCAGCAGTTTAAGCATTACCTACGAGCAGTACTTC.

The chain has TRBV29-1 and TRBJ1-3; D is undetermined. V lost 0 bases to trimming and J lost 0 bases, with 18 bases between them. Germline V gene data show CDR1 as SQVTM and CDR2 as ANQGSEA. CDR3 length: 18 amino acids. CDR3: CSVEEEATVPLSGNTIYF. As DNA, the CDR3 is TGCAGCGTTGAAGAAGAGGCGACTGTACCGCTCTCTGGAAACACCATATATTTT.

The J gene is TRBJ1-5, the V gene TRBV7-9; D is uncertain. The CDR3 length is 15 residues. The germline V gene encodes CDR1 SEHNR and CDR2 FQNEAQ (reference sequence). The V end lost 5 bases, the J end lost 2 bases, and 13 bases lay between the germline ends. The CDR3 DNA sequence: TGTGCCAGCAGCCTGGACTCGGGTGGCAATCAGCCCCAGCATTTT. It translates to CASSLDSGGNQPQHF.

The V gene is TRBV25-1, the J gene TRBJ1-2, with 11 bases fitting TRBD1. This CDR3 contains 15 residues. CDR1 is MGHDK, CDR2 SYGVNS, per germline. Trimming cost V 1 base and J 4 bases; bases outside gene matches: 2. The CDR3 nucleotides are TGTGCCAGCAGTGAATTCGGGACAGGGGGCTATGGCTACACCTTC. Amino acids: CASSEFGTGGYGYTF.

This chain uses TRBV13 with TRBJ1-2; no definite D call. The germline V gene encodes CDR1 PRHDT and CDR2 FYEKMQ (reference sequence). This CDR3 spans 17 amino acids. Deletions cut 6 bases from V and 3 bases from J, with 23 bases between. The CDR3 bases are TGTGCCAGCAGTTACTTTTGGCGGGCAGATCCCTACTATGGCTACACCTTC. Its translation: CASSYFWRADPYYGYTF. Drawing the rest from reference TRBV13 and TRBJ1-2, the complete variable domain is AAGVIQSPRHLIKEKRETATLKCYPIPRHDTVYWYQQGPGQDPQFLISFYEKMQSDKGSIPDRFSAQQFSDYHSELNMSSLELGDSALYFCASSYFWRADPYYGYTFGSGTRLTVV.

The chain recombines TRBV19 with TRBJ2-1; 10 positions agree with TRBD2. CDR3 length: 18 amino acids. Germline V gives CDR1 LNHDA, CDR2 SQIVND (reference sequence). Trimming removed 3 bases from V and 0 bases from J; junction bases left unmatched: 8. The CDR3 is CASSITSGALSSYNEQFF. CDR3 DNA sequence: TGTGCCAGTAGTATTACTAGCGGGGCACTTAGCTCCTACAATGAGCAGTTCTTC.

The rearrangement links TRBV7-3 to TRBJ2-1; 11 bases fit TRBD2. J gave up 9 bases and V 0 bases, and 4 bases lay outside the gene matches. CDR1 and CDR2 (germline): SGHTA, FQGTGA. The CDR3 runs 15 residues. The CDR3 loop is CASSLTSGGAGEQFF. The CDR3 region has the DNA TGTGCCAGCAGCTTAACTAGCGGGGGGGCGGGTGAGCAGTTCTTC.

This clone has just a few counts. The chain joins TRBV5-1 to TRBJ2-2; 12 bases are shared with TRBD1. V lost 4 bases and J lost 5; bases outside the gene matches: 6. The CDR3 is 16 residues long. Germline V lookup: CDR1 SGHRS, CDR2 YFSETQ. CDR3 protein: CASSGWDRGRTGELFF. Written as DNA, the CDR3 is TGCGCCAGCAGCGGCTGGGACAGGGGGCGTACCGGGGAGCTGTTTTTT.

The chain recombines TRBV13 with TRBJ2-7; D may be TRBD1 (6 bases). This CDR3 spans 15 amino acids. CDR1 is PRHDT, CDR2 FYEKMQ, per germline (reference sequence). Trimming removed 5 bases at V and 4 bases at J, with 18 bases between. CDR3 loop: CASSPRGAREYEQYF. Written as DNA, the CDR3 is TGTGCCAGCAGCCCCAGGGGAGCACGGGAATACGAGCAGTACTTC.

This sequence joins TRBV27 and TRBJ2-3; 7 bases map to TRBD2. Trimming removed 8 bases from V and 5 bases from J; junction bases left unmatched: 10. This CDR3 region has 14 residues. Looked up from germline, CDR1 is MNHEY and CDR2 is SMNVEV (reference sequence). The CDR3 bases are TGTGCCAGCGCGGCGGGGGTCGAAAAAGATACGCAGTATTTT. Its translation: CASAAGVEKDTQYF.

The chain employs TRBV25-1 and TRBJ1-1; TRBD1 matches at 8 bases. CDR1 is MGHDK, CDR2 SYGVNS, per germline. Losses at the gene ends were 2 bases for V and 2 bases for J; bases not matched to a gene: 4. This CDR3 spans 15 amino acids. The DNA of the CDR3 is TGTGCCAGCAGTGAACAGGGGGCCTACAACACTGAAGCTTTCTTT. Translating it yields CASSEQGAYNTEAFF.

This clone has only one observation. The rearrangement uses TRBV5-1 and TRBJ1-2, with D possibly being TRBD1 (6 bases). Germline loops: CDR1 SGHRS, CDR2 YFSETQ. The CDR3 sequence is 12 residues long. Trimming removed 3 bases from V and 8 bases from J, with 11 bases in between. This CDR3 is CASSYQGRGYTF. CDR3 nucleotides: TGCGCCAGCAGCTACCAGGGGCGCGGCTACACCTTC. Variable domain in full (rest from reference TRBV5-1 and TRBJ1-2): KAGVTQTPRYLIKTRGQQVTLSCSPISGHRSVSWYQQTPGQGLQFLFEYFSETQRNKGNFPGRFSGRQFSNSRSEMNVSTLELGDSALYLCASSYQGRGYTFGSGTRLTVV.

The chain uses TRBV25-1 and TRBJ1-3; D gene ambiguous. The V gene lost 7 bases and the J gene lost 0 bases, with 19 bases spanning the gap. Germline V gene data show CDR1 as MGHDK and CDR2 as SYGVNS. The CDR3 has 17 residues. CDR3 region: CASTPGFKPSSGNTIYF. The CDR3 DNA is TGTGCCAGCACTCCCGGGTTCAAGCCAAGCTCTGGAAACACCATATATTTT. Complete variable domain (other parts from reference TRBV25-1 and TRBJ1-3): EADIYQTPRYLVIGTGKKITLECSQTMGHDKMYWYQQDPGMELHLIHYSYGVNSTEKGDLSSESTVSRIRTEHFPLTLESARPSHTSQYLCASTPGFKPSSGNTIYFGEGSWLTVV.

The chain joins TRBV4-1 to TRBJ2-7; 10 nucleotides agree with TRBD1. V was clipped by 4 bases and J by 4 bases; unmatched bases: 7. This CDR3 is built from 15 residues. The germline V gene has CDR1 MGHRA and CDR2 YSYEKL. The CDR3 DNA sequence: TGCGCCAGCAGCCCCGGGACAGGGGACCCTTACGAGCAGTACTTC. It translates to CASSPGTGDPYEQYF.

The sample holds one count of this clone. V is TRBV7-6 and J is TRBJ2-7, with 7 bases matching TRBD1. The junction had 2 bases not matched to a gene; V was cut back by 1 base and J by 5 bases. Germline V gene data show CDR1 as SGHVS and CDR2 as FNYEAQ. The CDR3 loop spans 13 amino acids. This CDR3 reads CASSLGQGHEQYF. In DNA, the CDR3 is TGTGCCAGCAGCTTAGGACAGGGTCACGAGCAGTACTTC.

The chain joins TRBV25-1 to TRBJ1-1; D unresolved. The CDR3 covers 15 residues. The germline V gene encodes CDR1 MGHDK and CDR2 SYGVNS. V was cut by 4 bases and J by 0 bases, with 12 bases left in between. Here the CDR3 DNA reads TGTGCCAGCAGTGCGCAGGCCGCCCTGAACACTGAAGCTTTCTTT. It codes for CASSAQAALNTEAFF.

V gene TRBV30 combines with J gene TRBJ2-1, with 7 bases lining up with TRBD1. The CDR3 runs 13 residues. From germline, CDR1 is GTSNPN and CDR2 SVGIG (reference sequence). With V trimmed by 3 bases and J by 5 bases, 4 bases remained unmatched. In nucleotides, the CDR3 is TGTGCCTGGAGGGGGACAGAGAACAATGAGCAGTTCTTC. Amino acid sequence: CAWRGTENNEQFF.

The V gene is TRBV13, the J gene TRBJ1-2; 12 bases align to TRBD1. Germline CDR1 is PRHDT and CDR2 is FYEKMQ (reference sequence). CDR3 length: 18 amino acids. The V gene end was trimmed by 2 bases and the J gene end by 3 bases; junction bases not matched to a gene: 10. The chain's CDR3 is CASSLLRDRGREDYGYTF. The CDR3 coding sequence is TGTGCCAGCAGCTTACTCCGGGACAGGGGGCGTGAGGACTATGGCTACACCTTC.

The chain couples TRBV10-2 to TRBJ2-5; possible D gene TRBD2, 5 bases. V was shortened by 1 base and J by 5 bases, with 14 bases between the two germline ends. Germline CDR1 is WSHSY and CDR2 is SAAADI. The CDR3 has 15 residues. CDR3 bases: TGCGCCAGCAGTGAGTACGGTAGCCCGGGGGAGACCCAGTACTTC. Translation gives CASSEYGSPGETQYF.

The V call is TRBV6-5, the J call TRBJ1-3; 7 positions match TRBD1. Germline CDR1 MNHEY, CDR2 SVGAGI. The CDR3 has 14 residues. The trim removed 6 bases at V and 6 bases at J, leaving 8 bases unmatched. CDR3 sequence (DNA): TGTGCCAGCAGCCCGACAGGGCCTGAAAACACCATATATTTT. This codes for CASSPTGPENTIYF.

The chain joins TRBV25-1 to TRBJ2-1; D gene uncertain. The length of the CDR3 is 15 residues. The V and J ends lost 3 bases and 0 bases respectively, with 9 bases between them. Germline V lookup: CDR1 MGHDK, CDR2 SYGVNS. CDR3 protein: CASSDHFASYNEQFF. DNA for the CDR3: TGTGCCAGCAGTGATCACTTCGCCTCCTACAATGAGCAGTTCTTC.

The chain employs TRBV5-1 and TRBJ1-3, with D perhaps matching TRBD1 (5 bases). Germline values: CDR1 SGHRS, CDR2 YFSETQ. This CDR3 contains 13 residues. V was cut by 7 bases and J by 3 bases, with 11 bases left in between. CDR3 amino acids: CASRSGVGNTIYF. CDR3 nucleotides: TGCGCCAGCCGATCGGGGGTTGGAAACACCATATATTTT.

CDR3 in amino acids: CASSPYGLAGVPGANVLTF. In DNA, the CDR3 is TGTGCCAGCAGCCCATACGGACTAGCGGGAGTGCCTGGGGCCAACGTCCTGACTTTC. The chain recombines TRBV14 with TRBJ2-6; 13 nucleotides line up with TRBD2. CDR1 SGHDN and CDR2 FVKESK come from the germline V gene. CDR3 length: 19 residues. After removal of 4 bases from V and 2 bases from J, the junction contained 8 bases not matched to a gene.